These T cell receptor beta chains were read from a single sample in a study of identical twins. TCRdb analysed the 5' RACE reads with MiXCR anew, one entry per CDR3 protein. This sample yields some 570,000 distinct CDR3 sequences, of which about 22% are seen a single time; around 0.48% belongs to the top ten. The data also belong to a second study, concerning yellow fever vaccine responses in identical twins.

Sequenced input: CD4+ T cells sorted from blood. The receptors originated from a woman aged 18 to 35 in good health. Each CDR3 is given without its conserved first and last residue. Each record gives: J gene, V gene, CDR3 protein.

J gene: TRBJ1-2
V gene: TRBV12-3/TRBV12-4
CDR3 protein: ASSFRIENYGYT

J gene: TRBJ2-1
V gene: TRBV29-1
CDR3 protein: SVDGGASGRAMNEQF

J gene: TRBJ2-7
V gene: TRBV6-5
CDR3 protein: ASTSRLVEVYEQY

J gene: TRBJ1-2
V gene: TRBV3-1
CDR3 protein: ASRRQDTNYGYT

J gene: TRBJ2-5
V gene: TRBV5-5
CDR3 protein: ASSLVVGGGQETQY

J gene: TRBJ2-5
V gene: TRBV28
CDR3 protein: ASSLILAGAWETQY

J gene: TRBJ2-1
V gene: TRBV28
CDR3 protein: ASSKLVQEQF

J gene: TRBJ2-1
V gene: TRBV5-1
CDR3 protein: ASSSPWTGANEQF

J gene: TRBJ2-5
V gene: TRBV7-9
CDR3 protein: ASSLGDREQETQY

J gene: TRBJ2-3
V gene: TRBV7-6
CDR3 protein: ASSLVGLAGVWADTQY

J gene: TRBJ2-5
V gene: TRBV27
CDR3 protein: ASSFPTENETQY

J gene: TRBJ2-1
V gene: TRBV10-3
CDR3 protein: AISDAAFGSYNEQF

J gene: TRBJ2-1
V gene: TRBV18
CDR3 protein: ASSPPTSNEQF

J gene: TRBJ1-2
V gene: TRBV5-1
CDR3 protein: ASSSGTYGYT

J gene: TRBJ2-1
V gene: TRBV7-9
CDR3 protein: ASSPRTGTNERTPY

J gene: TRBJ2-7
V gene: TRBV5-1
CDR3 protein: ASSLAVGSYYEQY

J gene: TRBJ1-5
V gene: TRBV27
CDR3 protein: ASGTTGARNQPQH

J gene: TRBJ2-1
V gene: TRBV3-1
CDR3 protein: ASSQVGTSPRGEQF

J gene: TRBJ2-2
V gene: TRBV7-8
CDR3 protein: ASSFSTSGNTGELF

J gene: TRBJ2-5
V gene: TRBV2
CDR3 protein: ASSERGNQETQY

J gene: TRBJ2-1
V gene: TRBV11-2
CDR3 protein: ASSLDRGRFEQF

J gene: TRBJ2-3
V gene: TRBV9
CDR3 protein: ASSVAWGYTDTQY

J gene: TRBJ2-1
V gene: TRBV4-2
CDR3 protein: ASSQDRTVNEQF

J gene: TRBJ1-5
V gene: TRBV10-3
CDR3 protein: ATRDGQGGTQPQH